One and the same sample provided the 15 T cell receptor beta chains below, sequenced in a study of T-cell reconstitution after alpha-beta-depleted transplantation in children. The TCRbeta library incorporated unique molecular identifiers. A single record per CDR3 protein comes from TCRdb applying MiXCR to the PCR reads. The sample contains 640,000 or so distinct CDR3 sequences, 16% of which appear only once. Sequencing was performed on PBMCs from the stem cell graft donor, taken from the stem cell graft. The source of these receptors is a human donor who donated a stem cell graft to a child with acute myeloid leukemia.

V is TRBV12-3 or TRBV12-4 and J is TRBJ1-2, with a possible D match to TRBD1 (5 bases). The CDR3 runs to 13 residues. V lost 1 base, J lost 5 bases, and 8 bases lay in between. The DNA for the CDR3 is TGTGCCAGCAGTTTAGACGGGACGTATGGCTACACCTTC. Amino acids: CASSLDGTYGYTF.

This clonotype was seen a handful of times. One junction end disagrees with the germline gene, perhaps due to a read error. The gene calls are TRBV7-1 and TRBJ2-2; a possible D gene is TRBD1 (6 bases). TRBV7-1 carries the ORF label, with uncertain function. This CDR3 is 16 amino acids long. DNA of the CDR3: TGTGCCAGCAGATCAGAACAGGGATTGAACACCGGGGAGCTGTTTTTT. It specifies CASRSEQGLNTGELFF.

The V gene is TRBV20-1, the J gene TRBJ2-3, with TRBD2 matching over 8 bases. Germline V gene sequence: CDR1 DFQATT, CDR2 SNEGSKA (reference sequence). The CDR3 extends over 16 amino acids. Trimming took 4 bases from V and 0 from J; bases not matched to a gene: 9. The CDR3 nucleotides are TGCAGTGCTAACCAACCAATAGCGGGGAGCACAGATACGCAGTATTTT. Encoded protein: CSANQPIAGSTDTQYF.

This clonotype has just one count. Since a much larger clone is just one base distant, this may be a read error. The chain joins TRBV20-1 to TRBJ1-5; no clear D. In germline, CDR1 is DFQATT, CDR2 SNEGSKA (reference sequence). There are 13 residues in the CDR3. V shed 6 bases and J shed 7 bases, with 16 bases lying between them. The CDR3 protein is CSALSGVYQPQHF. The CDR3, as DNA: TGCAGTGCACTCTCAGGAGTATACCAGCCCCAGCATTTT.

The genes are TRBV7-9 and TRBJ2-1; 10 bases are shared with TRBD2. The junction had 8 bases not matched to a gene; V was cut back by 0 bases and J by 9 bases. The CDR3 contains 16 residues. Germline V gene data show CDR1 as SEHNR and CDR2 as FQNEAQ (reference sequence). The CDR3 sequence is CASSLATAGGPGEQFF. CDR3 DNA: TGTGCCAGCAGCTTAGCAACAGCGGGGGGGCCCGGTGAGCAGTTCTTC.

This clonotype was picked up many times. The V gene is TRBV27, the J gene TRBJ2-3; 7 bases fit TRBD1. Germline V gene sequence: CDR1 MNHEY, CDR2 SMNVEV (reference sequence). After removal of 6 bases from V and 4 bases from J, the junction contained 10 bases not matched to a gene. The CDR3 is 15 amino acids. The CDR3 sequence: CASSLGRGWADTQYF. CDR3 nucleotides: TGTGCCAGCAGCCTGGGCAGGGGGTGGGCAGATACGCAGTATTTT.

There are many counts of this clonotype. The chain is built from TRBV20-1 and TRBJ1-4; D remains ambiguous. This CDR3 is 13 amino acids long. CDR1 and CDR2 from the germline V gene are DFQATT and SNEGSKA (reference sequence). Trimming removed 5 bases at V and 8 bases at J, with 15 bases between. CDR3 in amino acids: CSAETGGEEKLFF. In nucleotides, the CDR3 is TGCAGTGCTGAGACCGGTGGGGAAGAAAAACTGTTTTTT.

The chain has TRBV5-5 and TRBJ1-1; 11 bases map to TRBD1. The V gene end was trimmed by 5 bases and the J gene end by 11 bases; junction bases not matched to a gene: 5. Germline CDR1 reads SGHKS; CDR2 reads YYEKEE (reference sequence). The CDR3 is 12 amino acids. Here the CDR3 reads CASSLGQGAAFF. DNA for the CDR3: TGTGCCAGCAGTCTTGGACAGGGGGCGGCTTTCTTT.

The V and J genes are TRBV5-6 and TRBJ1-2; possible D gene TRBD1, 5 bases. Trimming removed 0 bases from V and 1 base from J, with 16 bases in between. The CDR3 spans 17 residues. Germline-derived CDR1 and CDR2 are SGHDT and YYEEEE. CDR3 coding DNA: TGTGCCAGCAGCTTGGAAAACTGGGCAGGGTTTAACTATGGCTACACCTTC. Protein sequence: CASSLENWAGFNYGYTF.

This clonotype has at least ten counts. V and J are TRBV20-1 and TRBJ1-6; no clear D gene. This CDR3 contains 16 residues. With 0 bases removed from V and 10 bases from J, the gap between germline ends came to 19 bases. The V gene's germline CDR1 is DFQATT and CDR2 SNEGSKA (reference sequence). DNA of the CDR3: TGCAGTGCTAGAGATCCCATGACCCTCACGGGATCACCCCTCCACTTT. This gives the protein CSARDPMTLTGSPLHF.

The genes are TRBV4-3 and TRBJ2-7; D is tentatively TRBD1 or TRBD2 (6 bases each). This CDR3 has 16 amino acids. From germline, CDR1 is LGHNA and CDR2 YSLEER. Trimming pared 4 bases from V and 5 bases from J, leaving 21 bases between. The CDR3 loop reads CASSRSGEVVRHEQYF. Written as DNA, the CDR3 is TGCGCCAGCAGCCGTTCAGGGGAGGTCGTTCGCCACGAGCAGTACTTC.

Of note for this clonotype: A much more abundant neighbour one base away suggests this may be a read error. The V call is TRBV20-1, the J call TRBJ2-7, with 7 bases fitting TRBD1. CDR3 length: 12 amino acids. Per the germline V gene, CDR1 is DFQATT and CDR2 is SNEGSKA (reference sequence). The CDR3 DNA follows: TGCAGTGCCCGAGGGGGCACCTACGAGCAGAACGTC. It is translated as CSARGGTYEQNV.

This clonotype was counted many times. V usage is TRBV20-1 and J usage is TRBJ2-3; unclear D gene. V was pared by 3 bases and J by 3 bases, with 4 bases between. CDR3 length: 11 amino acids. Germline values: CDR1 DFQATT, CDR2 SNEGSKA (reference sequence). CDR3 DNA sequence: TGCAGTGCTAGGGAGACAGATACGCAGTATTTT. It encodes CSARETDTQYF.

There are a few counts of this clonotype. The chain is built from TRBV12-3 or TRBV12-4 and TRBJ2-7; D is undetermined. The V end lost 5 bases, the J end lost 5 bases, and 10 bases lay between the germline ends. This CDR3 contains 12 residues. The CDR3 nucleotides are TGTGCCAGCAGTCTACACTCGAACGAGCAGTACTTC. Translating it yields CASSLHSNEQYF.

This clonotype has at least ten counts. V gene TRBV12-3 or TRBV12-4 combines with J gene TRBJ2-3, with D perhaps TRBD2 (6 bases). This CDR3 contains 15 residues. V was trimmed by 1 base and J by 6 bases, leaving 14 bases between them. The CDR3: CASSLGGTRADTQYF. The CDR3 DNA reads TGTGCCAGCAGTTTAGGTGGGACTCGCGCGGATACGCAGTATTTT.